This TCR beta chain is drawn from a study of CD8 T cells in Susac syndrome. Germline-derived CDR1 and CDR2 are MNHEY and SVGAGI. J was trimmed by 4 bases and V by 0 bases; bases with no gene match: 4. The CDR3 sequence is 16 residues long. The authors reverse transcribed roughly 0.5 to 1 ug RNA with random hexamers. The method of amplification for TCR beta CDR3 was immunoSEQ multiplex PCR, covering 54 Vbeta and 13 Jbeta. From the immunoSEQ multiplex PCR reads, TCRdb called clonotypes with MiXCR, one entry per CDR3 protein. The data hold about 280,000 distinct CDR3 sequences, with about 88% observed a single time. The sequenced target, TCR beta, came from blood CD8+ and CD4+ T cells. In the multiple sclerosis control group, patients were treatment-naive and had stable or active relapsing-remitting disease. Isolation of CD8+ and CD4+ T cells was performed negatively, whereas enrichment of TEMRA cells was done by FACS.

The rearrangement links TRBV6-5 to TRBJ2-7; TRBD2 agrees at 12 bases. The sequence was obtained from a human donor with multiple sclerosis. Material for sequencing was CD8+ T cells from PBMCs. CDR3 DNA: TGTGCCAGCAGTTACTCGACTAGCGGGAGCCAGTACGAGCAGTACTTC. The encoded protein is CASSYSTSGSQYEQYF.